These 15 T cell receptor beta chains share one sample of origin, sequenced in a study of T cells after yellow fever vaccination. TCRdb reprocessed the 5' RACE reads with MiXCR, giving one entry per CDR3 protein. The sample contains about 250,000 distinct CDR3 sequences, around 3.5% of which appear only once. The source material was PBMCs, sampled 15 days after the yellow fever booster vaccination. These receptors all stem from a man younger than 35 who received the YFV17D yellow fever vaccine.

This clonotype was seen many times. This chain joins TRBV6-2 or TRBV6-3 and TRBJ2-1, with 13 bases lining up with TRBD2. CDR1 is MNHEY and CDR2 is SVGEGT in the germline V gene. The CDR3 runs 15 residues. With V trimmed by 6 bases and J by 8 bases, 7 bases remained unmatched. The CDR3 DNA reads as TGTGCCAGCAGCCGACTAGCGGGGGGCCATTATGAGCAGTTCTTC. It yields the protein CASSRLAGGHYEQFF.

This clonotype was picked up many times. V is TRBV7-2 and J is TRBJ2-1; D is uncertain. The V end lost 5 bases, the J end lost 1 base, and 6 bases lay between the germline ends. The CDR3 contains 13 residues. CDR1 SGHTA and CDR2 FQGNSA come from the germline V gene. The CDR3 spells CASSRTSYNEQFF. The CDR3 nucleotides read TGTGCCAGCAGCCGCACTTCCTACAATGAGCAGTTCTTC.

Ten or more counts support this clonotype. A read error may account for a junction end that differs from germline. This chain uses TRBV7-7 with TRBJ2-5; D not certain. Germline lookup yields CDR1 SSHAT and CDR2 FNYEAQ (reference sequence). The CDR3 has 13 residues. The CDR3 loop is CASSLALRETQYF. The CDR3 DNA reads as TGTGCTAGCAGCTTAGCTCTACGGGAGACCCAGTACTTC.

In this sample, this clonotype turned up many times. The CDR3: CAIRRASENTGELFF. The CDR3 DNA reads TGTGCCATCAGGCGGGCTAGCGAAAACACCGGGGAGCTGTTTTTT. The rearrangement links TRBV10-3 to TRBJ2-2, with a tentative D call TRBD2 (6 bases). Germline V lookup: CDR1 ENHRY, CDR2 SYGVKD. The CDR3 has 15 amino acids. V dropped 6 bases and J dropped 2 bases, with 13 bases sitting between them.

This clonotype was seen repeatedly, ten times or more. This chain uses TRBV20-1 with TRBJ2-6; D unclear. Deletions cut 6 bases from V and 1 base from J, with 7 bases between. CDR1 and CDR2 (germline): DFQATT, SNEGSKA (reference sequence). This CDR3 contains 13 residues. CDR3 nucleotide sequence: TGCAGTGCCACTACGTCTGGGGCCAACGTCCTGACTTTC. Encoded protein: CSATTSGANVLTF.

This clonotype was observed many times. The V call is TRBV4-3, the J call TRBJ1-2; D gene uncertain. V lost 1 base and J 7 bases, leaving 13 bases between the germline ends. Germline V CDR1 and CDR2: LGHNA, YSLEER. CDR3 size: 14 residues. CDR3 coding DNA: TGCGCCAGCAGCCAAGTTTTCCGGGTTAGTGGCTACACCTTC. Its protein is CASSQVFRVSGYTF.

This clonotype was found many times. This chain connects TRBV2 to TRBJ2-2; 8 bases agree with TRBD1. Per the germline V gene, CDR1 is SNHLY and CDR2 is FYNNEI. The CDR3 sequence is 15 residues long. The junction had 3 bases not matched to a gene; V was cut back by 6 bases and J by 0 bases. The CDR3 sequence: CASSRTGTNTGELFF. DNA of the CDR3: TGTGCCAGCAGCAGGACAGGGACGAACACCGGGGAGCTGTTTTTT.

The table lists this clonotype with many counts. The chain links TRBV20-1 to TRBJ2-3; no firm D call. Germline-derived CDR1 and CDR2 are DFQATT and SNEGSKA (reference sequence). This CDR3 contains 17 residues. V lost 3 bases and J lost 2, with 21 bases in between. The CDR3 DNA is TGCAGTGCTAGTCTCATTGCCGGGCCTACCTCCACAGATACGCAGTATTTT. Translating gives CSASLIAGPTSTDTQYF.

In its sample, this clonotype was seen a few times. The chain uses TRBV2 and TRBJ1-5; TRBD1 matches 8 bases. CDR1 is SNHLY, CDR2 FYNNEI, per germline. The CDR3 sequence is 13 residues long. V lost 6 bases to trimming and J lost 3 bases; unmatched junction nucleotides: 1. CDR3 DNA sequence: TGTGCCAGCAGGGACAGGGCCAATCAGCCCCAGCATTTT. Residues: CASRDRANQPQHF.

This clonotype has only a few counts. The gene calls are TRBV29-1 and TRBJ1-1; D call uncertain. This CDR3 has 12 amino acids. V gave up 4 bases and J gave up 1 base, with 7 bases separating them. The V gene's germline CDR1 is SQVTM and CDR2 ANQGSEA. The CDR3 here is CSVVEGNTEAFF. CDR3 bases: TGCAGCGTTGTGGAAGGGAACACTGAAGCTTTCTTT.

This clonotype showed up just a few times. This chain connects TRBV5-6 to TRBJ1-2; 7 bases are shared with TRBD1. With V trimmed by 5 bases and J by 2 bases, 12 bases remained unmatched. Germline values: CDR1 SGHDT, CDR2 YYEEEE. The CDR3 is 16 amino acids. CDR3 residues: CASSSPRDRTNYGYTF. CDR3 in DNA: TGTGCCAGCAGTTCCCCCCGGGACAGAACCAACTATGGCTACACCTTC. Looking up the rest from reference TRBV5-6 and TRBJ1-2 gives the full variable domain: DAGVTQSPTHLIKTRGQQVTLRCSPKSGHDTVSWYQQALGQGPQFIFQYYEEEERQRGNFPDRFSGHQFPNYSSELNVNALLLGDSALYLCASSSPRDRTNYGYTFGSGTRLTVV.

This clonotype was detected many times. This chain links TRBV20-1 with TRBJ1-2; D might be TRBD1 (6 bases). This CDR3 region has 14 residues. V lost 4 bases to trimming and J lost 6 bases, with 18 bases between them. Germline CDR1 DFQATT, CDR2 SNEGSKA (reference sequence). The CDR3 loop is CSATTQGFGHGYTF. The CDR3 coding sequence is TGCAGTGCTACCACACAGGGATTCGGTCATGGCTACACCTTC.

This clonotype was seen at least ten times. The chain employs TRBV27 and TRBJ2-1; the match to TRBD1 covers 10 bases. Germline assignment: CDR1 MNHEY and CDR2 SMNVEV (reference sequence). The CDR3 spans 14 residues. The V and J ends lost 5 bases and 10 bases, in that order; junction bases with no gene match: 8. Written as DNA, the CDR3 is TGTGCCAGCAGTCCCAGACAGGGGGCTTGGGAGCAGTTCTTC. It translates to CASSPRQGAWEQFF.

V and J are TRBV28 and TRBJ2-1; 8 nucleotides agree with TRBD1. The CDR3 consists of 15 residues. The V segment lost 6 bases and the J segment 4 bases; nucleotides outside the gene matches: 8. Germline V lookup: CDR1 MDHEN, CDR2 SYDVKM. The CDR3 here is CASSLRDRPYNEQFF. CDR3 nucleotide sequence: TGTGCCAGCAGCCTCCGGGACAGGCCGTACAATGAGCAGTTCTTC.

This clonotype was seen repeatedly, ten times or more. CDR3 nucleotide sequence: TGTGCCAGCAGTTCACAGGGGCCTTATGAAAAACTGTTTTTT. Its translation: CASSSQGPYEKLFF. The rearrangement uses TRBV7-9 and TRBJ1-4; 7 bases line up with TRBD1. From germline, CDR1 is SEHNR and CDR2 FQNEAQ (reference sequence). CDR3 length: 14 residues. Unmatched junction bases numbered 7, after V lost 6 bases and J lost 6 bases.